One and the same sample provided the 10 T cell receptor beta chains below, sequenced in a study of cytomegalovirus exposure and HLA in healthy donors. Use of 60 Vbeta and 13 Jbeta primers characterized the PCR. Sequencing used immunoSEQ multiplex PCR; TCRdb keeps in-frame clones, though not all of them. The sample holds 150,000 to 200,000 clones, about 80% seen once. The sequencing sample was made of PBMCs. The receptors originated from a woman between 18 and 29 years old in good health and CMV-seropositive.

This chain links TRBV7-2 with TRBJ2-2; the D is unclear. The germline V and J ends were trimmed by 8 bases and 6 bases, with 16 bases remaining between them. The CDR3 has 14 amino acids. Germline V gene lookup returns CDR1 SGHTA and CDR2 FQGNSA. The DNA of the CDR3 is TGTGCCAGCTCCGAAGAGTGGGCCCCCGGGGAGCTGTTTTTT. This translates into CASSEEWAPGELFF.

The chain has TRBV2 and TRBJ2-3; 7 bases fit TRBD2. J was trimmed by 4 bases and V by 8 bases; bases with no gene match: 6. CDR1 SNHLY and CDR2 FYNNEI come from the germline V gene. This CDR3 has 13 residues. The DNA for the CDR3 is TGTGCCAGCGGGGGGGAGGGCCCAGATACGCAGTATTTT. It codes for CASGGEGPDTQYF.

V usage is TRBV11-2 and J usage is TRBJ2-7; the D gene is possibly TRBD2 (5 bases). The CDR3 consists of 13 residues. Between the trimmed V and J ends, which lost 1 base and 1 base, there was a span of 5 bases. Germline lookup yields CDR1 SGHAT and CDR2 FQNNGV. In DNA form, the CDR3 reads TGTGCCAGCAGCTTAGGAGGGTCCTACGAGCAGTACGTC. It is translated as CASSLGGSYEQYV.

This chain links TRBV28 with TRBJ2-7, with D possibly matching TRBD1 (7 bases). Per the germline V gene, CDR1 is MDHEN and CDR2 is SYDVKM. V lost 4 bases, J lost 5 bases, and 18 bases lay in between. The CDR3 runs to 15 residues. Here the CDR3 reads CASSSGGLEGHEQYF. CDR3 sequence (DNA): TGTGCCAGCAGTTCAGGGGGGCTAGAGGGGCACGAGCAGTACTTC. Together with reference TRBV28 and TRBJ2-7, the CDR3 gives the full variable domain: DVKVTQSSRYLVKRTGEKVFLECVQDMDHENMFWYRQDPGLGLRLIYFSYDVKMKEKGDIPEGYSVSREKKERFSLILESASTNQTSMYLCASSSGGLEGHEQYFGPGTRLTVT.

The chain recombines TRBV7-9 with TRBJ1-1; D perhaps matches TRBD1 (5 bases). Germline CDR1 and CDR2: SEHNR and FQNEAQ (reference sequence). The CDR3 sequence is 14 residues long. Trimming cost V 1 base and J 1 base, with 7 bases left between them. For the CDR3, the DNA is TGTGCCAGCAGCTTAGTAGGGGCGAACACTGAAGCTTTCTTT. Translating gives CASSLVGANTEAFF. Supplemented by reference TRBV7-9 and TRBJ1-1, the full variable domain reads DTGVSQNPRHKITKRGQNVTFRCDPISEHNRLYWYRQTLGQGPEFLTYFQNEAQLEKSRLLSDRFSAERPKGSFSTLEIQRTEQGDSAMYLCASSLVGANTEAFFGQGTRLTVV.

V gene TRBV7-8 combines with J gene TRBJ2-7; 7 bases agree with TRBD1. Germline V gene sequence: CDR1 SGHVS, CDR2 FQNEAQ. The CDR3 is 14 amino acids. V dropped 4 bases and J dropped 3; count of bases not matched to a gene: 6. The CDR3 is CASSSPGQNYEQYV. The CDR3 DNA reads TGTGCCAGCAGCTCGCCGGGACAGAACTACGAGCAGTACGTC.

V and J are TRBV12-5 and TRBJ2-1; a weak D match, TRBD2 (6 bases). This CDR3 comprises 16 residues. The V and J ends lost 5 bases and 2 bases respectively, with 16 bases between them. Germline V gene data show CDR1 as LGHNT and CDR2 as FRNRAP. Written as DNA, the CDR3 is TGTGCTAGTGGTGGTGCTCCTAGGAGGGCCTACAATGAGCAGTTCTTC. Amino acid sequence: CASGGAPRRAYNEQFF.

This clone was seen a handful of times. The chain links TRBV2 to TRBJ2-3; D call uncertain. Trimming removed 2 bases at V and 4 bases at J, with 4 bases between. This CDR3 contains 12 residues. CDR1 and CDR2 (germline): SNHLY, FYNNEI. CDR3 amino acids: CASSEIADTQYF. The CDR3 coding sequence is TGTGCCAGCAGTGAAATAGCAGATACGCAGTATTTT.

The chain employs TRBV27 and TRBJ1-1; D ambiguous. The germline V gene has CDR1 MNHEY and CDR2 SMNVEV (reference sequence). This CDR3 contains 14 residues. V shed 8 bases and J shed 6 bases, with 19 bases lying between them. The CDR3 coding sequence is TGTGCCAGCCGAGGGTCGATGGGCTTCTCTGAAGCTTTCTTT. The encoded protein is CASRGSMGFSEAFF.

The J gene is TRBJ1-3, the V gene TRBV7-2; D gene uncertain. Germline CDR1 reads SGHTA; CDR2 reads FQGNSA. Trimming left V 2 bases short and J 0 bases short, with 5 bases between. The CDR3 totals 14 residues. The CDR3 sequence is CASSLLSSGNTIYF. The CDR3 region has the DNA TGTGCCAGCAGCTTATTGAGCTCTGGAAACACCATATATTTT.